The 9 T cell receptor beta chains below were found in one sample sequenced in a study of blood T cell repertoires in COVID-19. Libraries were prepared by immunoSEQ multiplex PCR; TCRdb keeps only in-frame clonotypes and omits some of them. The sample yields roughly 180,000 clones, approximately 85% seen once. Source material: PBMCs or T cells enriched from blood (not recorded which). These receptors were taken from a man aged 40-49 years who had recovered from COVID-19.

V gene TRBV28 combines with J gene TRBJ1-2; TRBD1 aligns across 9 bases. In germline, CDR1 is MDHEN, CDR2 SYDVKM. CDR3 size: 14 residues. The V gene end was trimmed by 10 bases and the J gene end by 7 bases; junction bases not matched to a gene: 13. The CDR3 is CATSRQGEVGGYTF. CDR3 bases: TGTGCCACTTCCCGACAGGGGGAGGTTGGTGGCTACACCTTC.

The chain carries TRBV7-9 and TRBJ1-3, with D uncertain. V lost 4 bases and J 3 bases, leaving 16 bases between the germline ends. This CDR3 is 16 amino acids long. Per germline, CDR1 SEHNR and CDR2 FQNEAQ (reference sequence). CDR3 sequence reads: CASSSASGVGGNTIYF. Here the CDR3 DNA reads TGTGCCAGCAGCTCAGCCTCGGGAGTTGGTGGAAACACCATATATTTT. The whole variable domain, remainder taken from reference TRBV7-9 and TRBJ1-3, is DTGVSQNPRHKITKRGQNVTFRCDPISEHNRLYWYRQTLGQGPEFLTYFQNEAQLEKSRLLSDRFSAERPKGSFSTLEIQRTEQGDSAMYLCASSSASGVGGNTIYFGEGSWLTVV.

Here the CDR3 reads CASSAGWTEAFF. CDR3 in DNA: TGTGCCAGCAGCGCAGGGTGGACTGAAGCTTTCTTT. This sequence joins TRBV13 and TRBJ1-1; the D gene is possibly TRBD1 (5 bases). The length of the CDR3 is 12 residues. V lost 5 bases to trimming and J lost 5 bases, with 9 bases between them. Germline loops: CDR1 PRHDT, CDR2 FYEKMQ (reference sequence).

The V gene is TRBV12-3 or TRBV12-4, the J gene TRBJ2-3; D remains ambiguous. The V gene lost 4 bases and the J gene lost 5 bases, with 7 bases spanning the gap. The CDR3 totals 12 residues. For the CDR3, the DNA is TGTGCCAGCAGTTCGACGGGAGATACGCAGTATTTT. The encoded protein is CASSSTGDTQYF.

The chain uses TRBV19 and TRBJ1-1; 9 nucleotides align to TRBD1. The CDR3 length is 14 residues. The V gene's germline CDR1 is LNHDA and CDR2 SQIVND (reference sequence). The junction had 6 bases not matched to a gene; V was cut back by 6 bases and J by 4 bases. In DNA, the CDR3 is TGTGCCAGTAGAAGGGGACAGGGATTCACTGAAGCTTTCTTT. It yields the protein CASRRGQGFTEAFF. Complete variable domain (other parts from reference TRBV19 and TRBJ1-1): DGGITQSPKYLFRKEGQNVTLSCEQNLNHDAMYWYRQDPGQGLRLIYYSQIVNDFQKGDIAEGYSVSREKKESFPLTVTSAQKNPTAFYLCASRRGQGFTEAFFGQGTRLTVV.

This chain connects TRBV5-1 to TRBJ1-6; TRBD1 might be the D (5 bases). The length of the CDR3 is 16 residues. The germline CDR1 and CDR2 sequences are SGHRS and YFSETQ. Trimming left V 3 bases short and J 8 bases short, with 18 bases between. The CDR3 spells CASSSGIDSLYSPLHF. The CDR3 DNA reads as TGCGCCAGCAGCTCTGGGATTGACAGCCTATATTCACCCCTCCACTTT.

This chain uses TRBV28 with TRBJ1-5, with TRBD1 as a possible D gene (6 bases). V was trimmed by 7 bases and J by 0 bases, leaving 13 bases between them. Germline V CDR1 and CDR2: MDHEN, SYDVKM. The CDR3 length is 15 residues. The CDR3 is CASTGGHHSNQPQHF. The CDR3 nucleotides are TGTGCCAGCACTGGGGGACATCATAGCAATCAGCCCCAGCATTTT.

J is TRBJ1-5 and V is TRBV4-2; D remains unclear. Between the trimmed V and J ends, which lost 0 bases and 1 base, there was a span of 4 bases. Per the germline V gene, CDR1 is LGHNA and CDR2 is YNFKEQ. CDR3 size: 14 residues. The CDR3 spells CASSQDRSNQPQHF. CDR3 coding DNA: TGTGCCAGCAGCCAAGATCGGAGCAATCAGCCCCAGCATTTT.

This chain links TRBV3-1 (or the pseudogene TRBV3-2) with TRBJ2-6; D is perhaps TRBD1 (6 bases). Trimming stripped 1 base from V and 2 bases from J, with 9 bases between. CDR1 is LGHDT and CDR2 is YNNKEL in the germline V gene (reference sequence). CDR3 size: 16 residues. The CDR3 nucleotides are TGTGCCAGCAGCCAAGTTTCAGGGGCTGGGGCCAACGTCCTGACTTTC. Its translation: CASSQVSGAGANVLTF.